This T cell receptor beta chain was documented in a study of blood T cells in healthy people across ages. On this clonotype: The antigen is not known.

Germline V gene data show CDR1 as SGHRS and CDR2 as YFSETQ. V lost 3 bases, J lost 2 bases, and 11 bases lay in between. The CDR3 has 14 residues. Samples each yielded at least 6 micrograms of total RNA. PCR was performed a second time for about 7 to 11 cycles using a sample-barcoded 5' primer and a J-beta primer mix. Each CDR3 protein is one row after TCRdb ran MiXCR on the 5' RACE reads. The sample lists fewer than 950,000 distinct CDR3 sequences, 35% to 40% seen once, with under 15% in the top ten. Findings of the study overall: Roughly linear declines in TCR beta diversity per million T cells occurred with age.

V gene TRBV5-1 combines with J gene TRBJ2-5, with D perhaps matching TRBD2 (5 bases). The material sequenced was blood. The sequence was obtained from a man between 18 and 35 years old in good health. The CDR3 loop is CASSYPTGQETQYF. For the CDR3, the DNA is TGCGCCAGCAGCTACCCGACGGGACAAGAGACCCAGTACTTC.